This paragraph covers one T cell receptor beta chain sequence. Its recognized antigen is unknown. It has no much larger one-base neighbor in the sample; base qualities were not kept. Taken from the germline V gene, the CDR1 and CDR2 loops are SGHRS and YFSETQ. V loses 1 base of germline sequence and J loses 3 bases, and the interval between the two ends is 11 bases. The CDR3 goes from the cysteine to the phenylalanine over 14 residues. The sequence is cut down to CDR3 DNA, 42 bases in frame from base 1. Using the deep immunoSEQ assay, TCR CDR3 regions were amplified from genomic DNA by multiplex PCR. Genomic DNA extracted from each cell subset was distributed evenly over all wells of several immunoSEQ 96-well plates, and each plate served as one replicate. Each replicate PCR for sorted subsets received around 200 ng genomic DNA, equal to roughly 30,000 T cell genomes. Purified libraries were quantified with a Qubit 3.0 fluorometer, sized on a Bioanalyzer 2100, and re-quantified with the KAPA Library Quantification kit. Every immunoSEQ 96-well plate was sequenced on a dedicated single-read 150-cycle Illumina NextSeq 550 flow cell. The original methods were these. The immunoSEQ output contained only junctional sequences without quality scores, so filtering could not match that applied to full-length reads. To assign V/J genes and CDR3, sequences were annotated using PyIR, a Python wrapper for IgBLAST v1.9, with IMGT germline references. Reads with weak V/J assignments (E-value above 1e-6), missing CDR3, stop codons, out-of-frame junctions, or ambiguous translated residues were removed. A V3J clonotype was defined by an identical inferred V gene, J gene, and CDR3 amino acid sequence. The percentage overlap between two repertoires was calculated by dividing the number of shared unique clonotypes by the size of the smaller repertoire. RTK rarefaction, the Chao1 estimator, and Recon v2.1 estimates of unobserved clonotypes were used to assess repertoire richness. For all TCRbeta clonotypes obtained by the gDNA method from four donors, generation probabilities were computed with OLGA. Held by TCRdb, this immuneACCESS table contains in-frame sequences only and omits some clones. Under half of the omission traces to an unresolved V gene where checked; the cause of the rest is unknown. The DNA gave D and trimming, while V, J and clone size come from that table. The sample includes some 1.4 million clones, with 96% observed a single time. The biggest ten clones account for roughly 1.2% of the sample.

The data belong to a study of shared clonotypes between healthy human individuals (dated by TCRdb to the early 2020s). For the wider study: The cohort comprised two women and a few men aged 18 to 49 years. For each donor, three plates each were used for CD4 naive and CD4 memory, two plates were used for CD8 naive, and one plate was used for CD8 memory. The study deeply sequenced blood TCR repertoires of five healthy adults to estimate repertoire size and the extent of clonotype sharing between individuals. To increase sequencing depth and limit assay-specific biases, different laboratories used diverse techniques to prepare libraries and sequence TCR repertoires. Each donor's leukapheresis produced roughly between roughly 0.9 and 8.9 billion PBMCs. Broader findings and caveats from the paper: Sharing across several donors was observed for approximately 5% of naive CD4, less than 4% of naive CD8, 2% to 2.5% of memory CD4, and around 0.4% of memory CD8 clonotypes. Naive subsets generally had larger estimated clonotype richness than memory subsets. Pairwise subsampling indicated that sequencing depth was expected to affect the degree of clonotype sharing among donors. Sampling was restricted to blood, and TCR repertoires in tissue are likely to differ from TCR repertoires in blood. Even with the large sequencing depth, rarefaction of the sorted-subset datasets indicated that sequencing was incomplete. Compared with non-shared clonotypes, the clonotypes found in all four sorted-subset donors had higher generation probabilities. The genetic and exposure-history diversity represented was limited by the small number of donors.

Donors were healthy HIV-negative adults with no recently reported acute infections or vaccinations. Every donor was a Caucasian adult living in Nashville, Tennessee, USA. Magnetic negative selection was used to enrich CD4+ T cells, after which naive cells were positively selected on CD45RA and the negative fraction became the memory subset. Blood was obtained by leukapheresis, after which PBMCs were separated by Ficoll-Histopaque density gradient centrifugation and cryopreserved in liquid nitrogen vapor phase. Analytical flow cytometry was used to check the purity and quantity of every magnetically sorted T cell population. Genomic DNA was isolated from each sorted fraction and quantified by UV absorbance on a Nanodrop 2000c.

The chain joins TRBV5-1 to TRBJ2-7; the D gene cannot be resolved reliably. This receptor was taken from a man between 25 and 39 years old in good health. Sequenced sample: naive CD4+ T cells sorted from blood. The cell subset or site label on this specimen signifies: CD45RA+ positively selected. In nucleotide form, the sequence is TGCGCCAGCAGCTTGTTGTCCGAAGGCTACGAGCAGTACTTC. The encoded protein is CASSLLSEGYEQYF. The variable domain in full, with residues beyond the CDR3 obtained from the reference TRBV5-1 and TRBJ2-7 genes, is KAGVTQTPRYLIKTRGQQVTLSCSPISGHRSVSWYQQTPGQGLQFLFEYFSETQRNKGNFPGRFSGRQFSNSRSEMNVSTLELGDSALYLCASSLLSEGYEQYFGPGTRLTVT.